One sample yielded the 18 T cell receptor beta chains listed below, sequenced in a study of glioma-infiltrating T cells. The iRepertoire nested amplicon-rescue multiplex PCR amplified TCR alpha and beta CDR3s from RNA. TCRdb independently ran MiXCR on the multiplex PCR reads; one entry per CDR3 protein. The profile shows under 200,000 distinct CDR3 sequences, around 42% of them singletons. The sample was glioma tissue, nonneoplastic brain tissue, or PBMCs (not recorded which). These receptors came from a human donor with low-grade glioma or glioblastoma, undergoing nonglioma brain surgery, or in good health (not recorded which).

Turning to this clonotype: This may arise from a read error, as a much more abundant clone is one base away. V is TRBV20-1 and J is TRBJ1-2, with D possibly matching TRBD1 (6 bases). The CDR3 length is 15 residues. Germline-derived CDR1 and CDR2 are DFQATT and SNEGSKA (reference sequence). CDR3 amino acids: CSASGGASGSYERYF. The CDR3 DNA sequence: TGCAGTGCTTCGGGGGGGGCTAGCGGGAGCTACGAGCGGTACTTC.

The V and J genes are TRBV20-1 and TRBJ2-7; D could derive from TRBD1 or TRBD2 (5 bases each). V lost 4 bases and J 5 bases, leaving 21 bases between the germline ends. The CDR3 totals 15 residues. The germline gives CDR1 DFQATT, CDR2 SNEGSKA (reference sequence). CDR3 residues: CSATTDMGRIHEQYF. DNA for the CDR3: TGCAGTGCTACTACCGACATGGGACGAATCCACGAGCAGTACTTC.

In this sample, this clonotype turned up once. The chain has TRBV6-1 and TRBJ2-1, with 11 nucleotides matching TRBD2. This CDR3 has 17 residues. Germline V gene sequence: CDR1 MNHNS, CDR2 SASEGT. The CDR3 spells CATNPRSLLAGEDEQFF. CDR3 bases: TGTGCTACCAACCCAAGAAGCTTACTAGCGGGAGAGGATGAGCAGTTCTTC.

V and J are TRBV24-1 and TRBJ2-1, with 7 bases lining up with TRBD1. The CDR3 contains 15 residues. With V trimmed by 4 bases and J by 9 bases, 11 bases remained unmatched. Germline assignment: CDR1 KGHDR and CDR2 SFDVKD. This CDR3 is CATSDPGQSHGEQFF. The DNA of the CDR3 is TGTGCCACCAGTGACCCGGGACAGAGTCACGGTGAGCAGTTCTTC.

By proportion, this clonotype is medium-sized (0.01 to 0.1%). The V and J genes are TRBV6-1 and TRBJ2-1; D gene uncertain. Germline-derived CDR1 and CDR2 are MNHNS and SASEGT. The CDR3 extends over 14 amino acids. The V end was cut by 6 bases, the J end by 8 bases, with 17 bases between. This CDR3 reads CASRVELVAHEQFF. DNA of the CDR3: TGTGCCAGCAGGGTGGAGCTAGTCGCCCATGAGCAGTTCTTC.

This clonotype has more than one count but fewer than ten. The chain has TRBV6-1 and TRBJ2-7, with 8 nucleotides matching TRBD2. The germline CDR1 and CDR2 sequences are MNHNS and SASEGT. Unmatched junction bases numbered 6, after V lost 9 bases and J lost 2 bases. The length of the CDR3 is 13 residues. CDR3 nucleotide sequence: TGTGCCAGAAGCCCGGGACTAGCCTACGAGCAGTACTTC. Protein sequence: CARSPGLAYEQYF.

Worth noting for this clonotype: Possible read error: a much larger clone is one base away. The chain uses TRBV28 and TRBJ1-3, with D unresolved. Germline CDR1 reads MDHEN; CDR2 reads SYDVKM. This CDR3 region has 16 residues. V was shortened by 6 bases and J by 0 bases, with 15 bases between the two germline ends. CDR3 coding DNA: TGTGCCAGCAGCCACCCGTGGAGGTACTCTGGAAACACCATATATTTT. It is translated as CASSHPWRYSGNTIYF.

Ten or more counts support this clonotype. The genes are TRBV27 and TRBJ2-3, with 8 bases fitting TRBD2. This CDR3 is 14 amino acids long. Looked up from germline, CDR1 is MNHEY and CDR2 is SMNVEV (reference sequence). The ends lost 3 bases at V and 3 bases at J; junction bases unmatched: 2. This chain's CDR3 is CASSFLAGTDTQYF. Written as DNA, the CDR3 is TGTGCCAGCAGTTTCCTAGCGGGTACAGATACGCAGTATTTT.

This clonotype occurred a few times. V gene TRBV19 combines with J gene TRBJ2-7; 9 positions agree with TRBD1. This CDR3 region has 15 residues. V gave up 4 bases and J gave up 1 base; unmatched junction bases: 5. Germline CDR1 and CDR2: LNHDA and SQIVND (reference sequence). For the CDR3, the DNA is TGTGCCAGTAGTAAACAGGGACAGGGATCCTACGAGCAGTACTTC. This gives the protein CASSKQGQGSYEQYF.

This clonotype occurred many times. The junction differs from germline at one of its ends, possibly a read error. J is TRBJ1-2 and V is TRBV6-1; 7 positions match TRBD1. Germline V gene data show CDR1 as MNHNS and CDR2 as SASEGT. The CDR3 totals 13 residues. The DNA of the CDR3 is TGTGCCACCAGTCAAAGACAGGGTGATGGCTACACCTTC. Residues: CATSQRQGDGYTF.

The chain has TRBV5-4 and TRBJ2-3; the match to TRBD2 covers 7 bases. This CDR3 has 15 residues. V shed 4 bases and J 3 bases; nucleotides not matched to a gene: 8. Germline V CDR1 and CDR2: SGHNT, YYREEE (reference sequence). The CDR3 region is CASSLRRLATDTQYF. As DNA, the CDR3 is TGTGCCAGCAGCCTGAGGAGACTAGCAACAGATACGCAGTATTTT. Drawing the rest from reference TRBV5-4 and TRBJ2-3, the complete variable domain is ETGVTQSPTHLIKTRGQQVTLRCSSQSGHNTVSWYQQALGQGPQFIFQYYREEENGRGNFPPRFSGLQFPNYSSELNVNALELDDSALYLCASSLRRLATDTQYFGPGTRLTVL.

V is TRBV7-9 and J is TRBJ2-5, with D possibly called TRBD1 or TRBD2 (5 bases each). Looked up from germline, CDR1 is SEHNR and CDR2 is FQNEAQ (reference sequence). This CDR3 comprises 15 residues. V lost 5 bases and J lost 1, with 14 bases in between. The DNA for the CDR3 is TGTGCCAGCAGCCCCCCGGGGCCCTCCCAAGAGACCCAGTACTTC. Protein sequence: CASSPPGPSQETQYF.

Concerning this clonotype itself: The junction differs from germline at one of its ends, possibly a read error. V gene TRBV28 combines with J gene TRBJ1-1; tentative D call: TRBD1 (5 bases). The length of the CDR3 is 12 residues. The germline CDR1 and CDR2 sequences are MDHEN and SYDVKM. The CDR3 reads CTSGTGLREAFF. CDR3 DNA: TGTACCAGCGGGACCGGACTGAGGGAAGCTTTCTTT.

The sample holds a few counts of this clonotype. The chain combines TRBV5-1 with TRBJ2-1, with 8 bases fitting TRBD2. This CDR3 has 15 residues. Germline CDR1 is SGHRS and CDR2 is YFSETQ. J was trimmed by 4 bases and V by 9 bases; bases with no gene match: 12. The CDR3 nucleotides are TGCGCCACCTTTCCCACGCGGGGGGATTACAATGAGCAGTTCTTC. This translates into CATFPTRGDYNEQFF.

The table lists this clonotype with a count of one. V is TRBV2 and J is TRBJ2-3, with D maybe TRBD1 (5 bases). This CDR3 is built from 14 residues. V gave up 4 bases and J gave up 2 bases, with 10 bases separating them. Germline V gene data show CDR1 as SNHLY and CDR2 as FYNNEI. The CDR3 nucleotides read TGTGCCAGCAGTGCCCAGGGCTACACAGATACGCAGTATTTT. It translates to CASSAQGYTDTQYF.

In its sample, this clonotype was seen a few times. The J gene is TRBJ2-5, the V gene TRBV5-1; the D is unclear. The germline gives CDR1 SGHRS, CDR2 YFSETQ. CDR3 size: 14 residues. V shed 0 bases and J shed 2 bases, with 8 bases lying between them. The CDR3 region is CASSLEAGQETQYF. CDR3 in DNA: TGCGCCAGCAGCTTGGAGGCTGGGCAAGAGACCCAGTACTTC.

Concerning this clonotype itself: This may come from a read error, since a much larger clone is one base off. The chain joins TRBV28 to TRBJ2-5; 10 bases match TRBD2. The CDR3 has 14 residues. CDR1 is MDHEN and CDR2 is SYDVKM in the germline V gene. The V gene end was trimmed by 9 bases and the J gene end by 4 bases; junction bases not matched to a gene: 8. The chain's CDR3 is CARSKAGGSETQYF. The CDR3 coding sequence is TGTGCCAGAAGTAAAGCGGGGGGGTCAGAGACCCAGTACTTC.

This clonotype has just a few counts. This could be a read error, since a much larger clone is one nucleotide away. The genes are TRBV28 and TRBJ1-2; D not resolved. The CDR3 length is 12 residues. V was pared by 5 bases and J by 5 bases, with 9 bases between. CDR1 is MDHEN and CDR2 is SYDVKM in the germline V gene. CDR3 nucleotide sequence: TGTGCCAGCAGTCCCCAGGAGTATGGCTACACCTTC. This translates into CASSPQEYGYTF.